The 30 T cell receptor beta chains below come from one sample, sequenced in a study of blood T cell repertoires in COVID-19. The table came from immunoSEQ multiplex PCR; TCRdb's copy has only in-frame clones and leaves some out. The data hold tens of thousands of clones, with about 86% observed a single time. Sequenced material: peripheral blood. The receptors shown here come from an elderly man with acute or convalescent COVID-19.

The chain couples TRBV5-5 to TRBJ2-7; perhaps TRBD1 as D (5 bases). CDR3 length equals 15 residues. V was clipped by 4 bases and J by 1 base, with 15 bases between them. Germline V gene sequence: CDR1 SGHKS, CDR2 YYEKEE (reference sequence). In DNA, the CDR3 is TGTGCCAGCAGCCCACGCTCCCAGGGATCCTACGAGCAGTACTTC. This sequence encodes CASSPRSQGSYEQYF.

This clone has more than one count but fewer than ten. The J gene is TRBJ2-1, the V gene TRBV5-1; 9 nucleotides match TRBD2. V lost 5 bases to trimming and J lost 4 bases; unmatched junction nucleotides: 7. This CDR3 comprises 15 residues. CDR1 and CDR2 (germline): SGHRS, YFSETQ. The chain's CDR3 is CASRMTSGTYNEQFF. As DNA, the CDR3 is TGCGCCAGCAGGATGACTAGCGGAACATACAATGAGCAGTTCTTC.

This rearrangement joins TRBV6-1 to TRBJ1-4; no definite D call. In germline, CDR1 is MNHNS, CDR2 SASEGT. The CDR3 is 16 amino acids. Trimming cost V 0 bases and J 0 bases, with 8 bases left between them. CDR3 sequence: CASSEAARATNEKLFF. CDR3 DNA: TGTGCCAGCAGTGAAGCAGCACGCGCAACTAATGAAAAACTGTTTTTT.

V is TRBV7-2 and J is TRBJ2-3; 9 bases match TRBD1. The junction had 10 bases not matched to a gene; V was cut back by 5 bases and J by 4 bases. Germline-derived CDR1 and CDR2 are SGHTA and FQGNSA. This CDR3 is 16 amino acids long. As DNA, the CDR3 is TGTGCCAGCAGCCAACGGACAGGGGAGGGTCCAGATACGCAGTATTTT. Translation gives CASSQRTGEGPDTQYF.

V gene TRBV11-2 combines with J gene TRBJ1-2; D ambiguous. This CDR3 is 14 amino acids long. V lost 3 bases and J lost 5, with 13 bases in between. CDR1 SGHAT and CDR2 FQNNGV come from the germline V gene. The CDR3 coding sequence is TGTGCCAGCAGCTTCACAGACCGGGAATATGGCTACACCTTC. It translates to CASSFTDREYGYTF.

The chain carries TRBV28 and TRBJ2-1, with D possibly matching TRBD1 (5 bases). The V gene lost 3 bases and the J gene lost 15 bases, with 15 bases spanning the gap. The CDR3 loop spans 12 amino acids. CDR1 is MDHEN and CDR2 is SYDVKM in the germline V gene. The CDR3 sequence: CASSLPGRVGFF. Here the CDR3 DNA reads TGTGCCAGCAGTTTGCCAGGCAGGGTTGGGTTCTTC.

The gene calls are TRBV6-1 and TRBJ1-1, with 7 bases identical to TRBD1. The CDR3 totals 12 residues. V dropped 3 bases and J dropped 8; count of bases not matched to a gene: 3. From germline, CDR1 is MNHNS and CDR2 SASEGT. The CDR3 region has the DNA TGTGCCAGCAGTGAGGAGGACAGGGAAGCTTTCTTT. Amino acid sequence: CASSEEDREAFF.

This clone appeared once. The chain combines TRBV6-2 or TRBV6-3 with TRBJ2-3; 7 positions agree with TRBD2. The CDR3 extends over 13 amino acids. V lost 4 bases to trimming and J lost 7 bases; unmatched junction nucleotides: 5. Per germline, CDR1 MNHEY and CDR2 SVGEGT. This CDR3 reads CASSSGTTYTQYF. Written as DNA, the CDR3 is TGTGCCAGCAGTTCCGGGACTACTTATACGCAGTATTTT.

The genes are TRBV27 and TRBJ1-5; D is uncertain. Germline loops: CDR1 MNHEY, CDR2 SMNVEV (reference sequence). There are 15 residues in the CDR3. Trimming left V 2 bases short and J 0 bases short, with 8 bases between. CDR3 amino acids: CASSLRLYSNQPQHF. The DNA for the CDR3 is TGTGCCAGCAGTTTACGCCTATATAGCAATCAGCCCCAGCATTTT.

The rearrangement joins TRBV28 to TRBJ1-2; maybe TRBD1 (5 bases). The CDR3 is 15 amino acids. Looked up from germline, CDR1 is MDHEN and CDR2 is SYDVKM. Trimming removed 7 bases at V and 4 bases at J, with 19 bases between. The CDR3 protein is CASTTLRGGGYGYTF. For the CDR3, the DNA is TGTGCCAGCACCACCCTCCGTGGGGGGGGCTATGGCTACACCTTC.

In DNA, the CDR3 is TGCGCCAGCAGCCCCAGGGGGACAGGAGAGACCCAGTACTTC. The encoded protein is CASSPRGTGETQYF. The chain uses TRBV5-1 and TRBJ2-5; 8 bases map to TRBD1. The CDR3 totals 14 residues. The germline CDR1 and CDR2 sequences are SGHRS and YFSETQ. With 4 bases clipped from V and 4 bases from J, the junction kept 6 bases outside the gene matches.

The chain carries TRBV4-2 and TRBJ2-1, with D possibly TRBD2 on 6 matching bases. Germline-derived CDR1 and CDR2 are LGHNA and YNFKEQ. The CDR3 spans 17 residues. V lost 0 bases and J 6 bases, leaving 18 bases between the germline ends. The CDR3 DNA is TGTGCCAGCAGCCAAGATCCCGGGACTCAATTCCGCAATGAGCAGTTCTTC. This encodes CASSQDPGTQFRNEQFF.

The chain employs TRBV18 and TRBJ1-3; a possible D gene is TRBD1 (5 bases). This CDR3 comprises 17 residues. Trimming removed 0 bases at V and 0 bases at J, with 12 bases between. Germline lookup yields CDR1 KGHSH and CDR2 LQKENI. CDR3 sequence (DNA): TGTGCCAGCTCACCACCGGAGGGGCGCCTCTCTGGAAACACCATATATTTT. Translation: CASSPPEGRLSGNTIYF.

The chain has TRBV7-3 and TRBJ2-1, with TRBD2 matching over 11 bases. Germline V gene lookup returns CDR1 SGHTA and CDR2 FQGTGA. This CDR3 is 15 amino acids long. Germline trimming cut 4 bases from V and 9 bases from J; bases unmatched to any gene: 8. CDR3 coding DNA: TGTGCCAGCAGCTCTCAACTAGCGGGAGTCAGTGAGCAGTTCTTC. Its translation: CASSSQLAGVSEQFF.

V and J are TRBV29-1 and TRBJ2-5, with 11 bases aligning to TRBD2. V lost 4 bases and J lost 2; bases outside the gene matches: 6. Per germline, CDR1 SQVTM and CDR2 ANQGSEA. CDR3 length equals 15 residues. CDR3 loop: CSVVRLAGNQETQYF. CDR3 DNA sequence: TGCAGCGTTGTTAGACTAGCGGGGAATCAAGAGACCCAGTACTTC.

This rearrangement joins TRBV10-3 to TRBJ2-2; D is perhaps TRBD1 (6 bases). The CDR3 spans 15 residues. Looked up from germline, CDR1 is ENHRY and CDR2 is SYGVKD. With 3 bases removed from V and 8 bases from J, the gap between germline ends came to 16 bases. CDR3 region: CAISEGQGQLGELFF. Written as DNA, the CDR3 is TGTGCCATCAGTGAAGGGCAGGGGCAATTGGGGGAGCTGTTTTTT.

This clone was detected only once. This chain connects TRBV11-3 to TRBJ1-1; tentative D call: TRBD1 (5 bases). Trimming took 0 bases from V and 5 from J, leaving 10 bases between them. In germline, CDR1 is SGHNT, CDR2 YENEEA. The CDR3 spans 14 residues. The chain's CDR3 is CASSLDGGGTEAFF. The CDR3 coding sequence is TGTGCCAGCAGCTTAGATGGTGGGGGGACTGAAGCTTTCTTT.

V and J are TRBV20-1 and TRBJ2-1; D may be TRBD2 (6 bases). Trimming removed 6 bases at V and 3 bases at J, with 21 bases between. The CDR3 covers 16 residues. The V gene's germline CDR1 is DFQATT and CDR2 SNEGSKA (reference sequence). Here the CDR3 reads CSASRPRRAGYNEQFF. DNA for the CDR3: TGCAGTGCGAGTAGACCAAGGAGGGCCGGCTACAATGAGCAGTTCTTC.

The chain uses TRBV6-2 or TRBV6-3 and TRBJ2-1; the match to TRBD2 covers 9 bases. This CDR3 region has 15 residues. Trimming at V came to 6 bases and at J to 8 bases, leaving 11 bases not matched to a gene. Germline CDR1 is MNHEY and CDR2 is SVGEGT. CDR3 in amino acids: CASSSISGSIDEQFF. CDR3 bases: TGTGCCAGCAGCTCGATTAGCGGGAGTATAGATGAGCAGTTCTTC.

The chain has TRBV28 and TRBJ1-1; 7 bases map to TRBD1. The CDR3 covers 14 residues. Germline V gives CDR1 MDHEN, CDR2 SYDVKM. Germline trimming cut 3 bases from V and 4 bases from J; bases unmatched to any gene: 5. In DNA form, the CDR3 reads TGTGCCAGCAGTTTCGTGACAGGGATCACTGAAGCTTTCTTT. Protein sequence: CASSFVTGITEAFF.

The chain has TRBV7-3 and TRBJ1-1, with 11 positions matching TRBD1. V shed 5 bases and J 4 bases; nucleotides not matched to a gene: 9. Germline V gives CDR1 SGHTA, CDR2 FQGTGA. The CDR3 length is 16 residues. The CDR3 is CASSRSGTGGGTEAFF. DNA of the CDR3: TGTGCCAGCAGCCGATCCGGGACAGGGGGAGGCACTGAAGCTTTCTTT.

The J gene is TRBJ1-2, the V gene TRBV6-5, with D perhaps TRBD1 (6 bases). The CDR3 totals 14 residues. CDR1 and CDR2 (germline): MNHEY, SVGAGI. The V end was cut by 7 bases, the J end by 5 bases, with 17 bases between. In DNA, the CDR3 is TGTGCCAGCACCGATCAGGGGAGACCATATGGCTACACCTTC. This gives the protein CASTDQGRPYGYTF.

The genes are TRBV28 and TRBJ2-7, with D possibly being TRBD1 (6 bases). Germline V gives CDR1 MDHEN, CDR2 SYDVKM. V was clipped by 5 bases and J by 0 bases, with 8 bases between them. The CDR3 sequence is 13 residues long. This chain's CDR3 is CASSGGVSYEQYF. The CDR3 DNA reads as TGTGCCAGCAGTGGGGGCGTCTCCTACGAGCAGTACTTC. The variable domain in full, with the rest retrieved from reference TRBV28 and TRBJ2-7, is DVKVTQSSRYLVKRTGEKVFLECVQDMDHENMFWYRQDPGLGLRLIYFSYDVKMKEKGDIPEGYSVSREKKERFSLILESASTNQTSMYLCASSGGVSYEQYFGPGTRLTVT.

The genes are TRBV5-4 and TRBJ2-7; TRBD1 might be the D (6 bases). V gave up 4 bases and J gave up 7 bases, with 18 bases separating them. This CDR3 is 14 amino acids long. Germline values: CDR1 SGHNT, CDR2 YYREEE (reference sequence). The CDR3 loop is CASSVRDTPLEQYF. CDR3 nucleotide sequence: TGTGCCAGCAGCGTCAGGGACACCCCTCTAGAGCAGTACTTC. Supplemented by reference TRBV5-4 and TRBJ2-7, the full variable domain reads ETGVTQSPTHLIKTRGQQVTLRCSSQSGHNTVSWYQQALGQGPQFIFQYYREEENGRGNFPPRFSGLQFPNYSSELNVNALELDDSALYLCASSVRDTPLEQYFGPGTRLTVT.

This clone was seen only once. The chain combines TRBV29-1 with TRBJ2-3; D is undetermined. Deletions cut 3 bases from V and 0 bases from J, with 7 bases between. There are 13 residues in the CDR3. Per germline, CDR1 SQVTM and CDR2 ANQGSEA. CDR3 in amino acids: CSVDPGSTDTQYF. The CDR3, as DNA: TGCAGCGTTGACCCCGGGAGCACAGATACGCAGTATTTT.

This clone occurred once. V usage is TRBV18 and J usage is TRBJ1-1, with 7 bases fitting TRBD1. The V gene end was trimmed by 3 bases and the J gene end by 1 base; junction bases not matched to a gene: 2. Germline values: CDR1 KGHSH, CDR2 LQKENI. This CDR3 has 14 residues. In DNA, the CDR3 is TGTGCCAGCTCACCTTGGACAGGGAACACTGAAGCTTTCTTT. Translation gives CASSPWTGNTEAFF.

The table lists this clone with a few counts. CDR3 in amino acids: CASSPYSNQPQHF. The CDR3 DNA follows: TGCGCCAGCAGCCCGTATAGCAATCAGCCCCAGCATTTT. This chain uses TRBV5-1 with TRBJ1-5, with D hard to call. This CDR3 region has 13 residues. V was pared by 4 bases and J by 0 bases, with 5 bases between. Germline-derived CDR1 and CDR2 are SGHRS and YFSETQ. The entire variable domain, with the rest obtained from reference TRBV5-1 and TRBJ1-5, is as follows: KAGVTQTPRYLIKTRGQQVTLSCSPISGHRSVSWYQQTPGQGLQFLFEYFSETQRNKGNFPGRFSGRQFSNSRSEMNVSTLELGDSALYLCASSPYSNQPQHFGDGTRLSIL.

This clone was seen a single time. The V gene is TRBV11-2, the J gene TRBJ2-7; TRBD2 matches 8 bases. V lost 4 bases and J lost 4; bases outside the gene matches: 18. The germline gives CDR1 SGHAT, CDR2 FQNNGV. This CDR3 region has 18 residues. CDR3 nucleotides: TGTGCCAGCAGCTCCCTATCACGCATCGGGAGGGCCAAATACGAGCAGTACTTC. As protein: CASSSLSRIGRAKYEQYF.

The gene calls are TRBV11-2 and TRBJ1-2; D perhaps matches TRBD1 (6 bases). V dropped 5 bases and J dropped 4 bases, with 11 bases sitting between them. Germline V gene sequence: CDR1 SGHAT, CDR2 FQNNGV. The CDR3 consists of 13 residues. The CDR3 DNA follows: TGTGCCAGCAGCACGGACAGTCTCTATGGCTACACCTTC. Its protein product is CASSTDSLYGYTF.

V is TRBV18 and J is TRBJ2-7, with TRBD1 identical over 8 bases. The CDR3 contains 15 residues. Trimming took 3 bases from V and 0 from J; bases not matched to a gene: 4. Germline assignment: CDR1 KGHSH and CDR2 LQKENI. The CDR3 loop reads CASSPPGGASYEQYF. CDR3 nucleotides: TGTGCCAGCTCACCTCCAGGGGGCGCCTCCTACGAGCAGTACTTC.